One and the same sample provided the 20 T cell receptor beta chains below, sequenced in a study of metastatic and nonmetastatic thyroid tumors. Each patient came to thyroid surgery without any prior treatment (of any kind). From the PCR reads, TCRdb re-called clones with MiXCR. This table has 75,000 to 100,000 clones, about an eighth appearing once. Source material: blood. The receptor source for this set is a female donor with papillary thyroid cancer or a benign thyroid nodule (not recorded which). Some clones in this sample may be carry-over from other donors' samples.

This clone was seen at least ten times. The V gene is TRBV7-9, the J gene TRBJ2-7; unclear D gene. The CDR3 has 13 amino acids. V dropped 1 base and J dropped 7 bases, with 11 bases sitting between them. CDR1 is SEHNR and CDR2 is FQNEAQ in the germline V gene (reference sequence). The CDR3 coding sequence is TGTGCCAGCAGCTTAGTTGGGTTCGGGGAGCAGTACTTC. It encodes CASSLVGFGEQYF.

This clone was seen many times. The chain joins TRBV6-1 to TRBJ2-7; TRBD1 agrees at 8 bases. The length of the CDR3 is 13 residues. J was trimmed by 5 bases and V by 5 bases; bases with no gene match: 5. Germline V gives CDR1 MNHNS, CDR2 SASEGT. The CDR3, as DNA: TGTGCCAGCAGTACCGGACAGGGTAACGAGCAGTACTTC. Translation: CASSTGQGNEQYF.

Points on this clone: This may be a read error: a much more frequent sequence differs by one nucleotide. The genes are TRBV20-1 and TRBJ2-3, with D uncertain. Germline-derived CDR1 and CDR2 are DFQATT and SNEGSKA (reference sequence). V lost 8 bases and J 1 base, leaving 13 bases between the germline ends. The CDR3 consists of 13 residues. CDR3 protein: CSRLCVGTDTQYF. The CDR3 coding sequence is TGCAGTAGACTGTGCGTGGGCACAGATACGCAGTATTTT.

This clone was recorded at least ten times. The gene calls are TRBV6-1 and TRBJ2-2, with 9 positions matching TRBD1. The V gene end was trimmed by 5 bases and the J gene end by 5 bases; junction bases not matched to a gene: 6. The germline gives CDR1 MNHNS, CDR2 SASEGT. This CDR3 is built from 15 residues. CDR3 sequence (DNA): TGTGCCAGCAGTATCGGGACAGGGTGGACCGGGGAGCTGTTTTTT. It is translated as CASSIGTGWTGELFF.

This clone has a count of ten or more. The chain has TRBV14 and TRBJ1-2; D is ambiguous. The CDR3 length is 14 residues. V dropped 0 bases and J dropped 8 bases, with 13 bases sitting between them. The germline V gene encodes CDR1 SGHDN and CDR2 FVKESK. CDR3 nucleotides: TGTGCCAGCAGCCAAGATAGTACAGAGCGGGGCTACACCTTC. Translating gives CASSQDSTERGYTF.

This clone appeared a few times. V gene TRBV12-3 or TRBV12-4 combines with J gene TRBJ2-7, with D possibly TRBD2 on 6 matching bases. Trimming took 5 bases from V and 7 from J, leaving 12 bases between them. This CDR3 spans 12 amino acids. In DNA, the CDR3 is TGTGCCAGCAGTCTCGGGACTTGGGAGCAGTACTTC. Translation gives CASSLGTWEQYF.

This clone showed up just a few times. The chain is built from TRBV6-1 and TRBJ1-6; D remains unclear. The V end lost 2 bases, the J end lost 15 bases, and 11 bases lay between the germline ends. Germline CDR1 is MNHNS and CDR2 is SASEGT. The CDR3 consists of 12 residues. The CDR3 DNA reads as TGTGCCAGCAGTGAAACTTTTGTAAGCCTCCACTTT. It encodes CASSETFVSLHF.

This clone was seen a few times. A clone one base away is much larger, so this may be a read error. The J gene is TRBJ2-3, the V gene TRBV10-3; 7 bases line up with TRBD1. The better agreement between TRBJ1-5 and the DNA end casts doubt on the J call. CDR1 and CDR2 (germline): ENHRY, SYGVKD. The CDR3 spans 13 residues. DNA of the CDR3: TGTGCCATTCAGGGGGGATGGACAGATACGCAGCATTTT. Protein: CAIQGGWTDTQHF.

This clone showed up many times. V and J are TRBV30 and TRBJ1-6; the D is unclear. Per the germline V gene, CDR1 is GTSNPN and CDR2 is SVGIG (reference sequence). Between the trimmed V and J ends, which lost 1 base and 7 bases, there was a span of 11 bases. The CDR3 extends over 14 amino acids. The CDR3 here is CAWSGITVNSPLHF. CDR3 DNA: TGTGCCTGGAGTGGTATTACTGTCAATTCACCCCTCCACTTT.

This clone was seen repeatedly, ten times or more. The V and J genes are TRBV4-3 and TRBJ2-1, with 7 positions matching TRBD1. After removal of 5 bases from V and 4 bases from J, the junction contained 5 bases not matched to a gene. This CDR3 spans 14 amino acids. Germline CDR1 and CDR2: LGHNA and YSLEER. The CDR3 region has the DNA TGCGCCAGCAGCTACAGGACAGGTTACAATGAGCAGTTCTTC. Its translation is CASSYRTGYNEQFF.

This clone has at least ten counts. This chain connects TRBV11-1 to TRBJ2-7, with D unresolved. This CDR3 spans 11 amino acids. V was trimmed by 5 bases and J by 0 bases, leaving 2 bases between them. The germline CDR1 and CDR2 sequences are SGHAT and FQDESV (reference sequence). The CDR3 is CASSDSYEQYF. The CDR3, as DNA: TGTGCCAGCAGCGACTCCTACGAGCAGTACTTC.

Ten or more counts support this clone. The chain combines TRBV3-1 with TRBJ2-7; D call uncertain. The germline V gene encodes CDR1 LGHDT and CDR2 YNNKEL (reference sequence). Trimming stripped 2 bases from V and 2 bases from J, with 16 bases between. The CDR3 length is 16 residues. Written as DNA, the CDR3 is TGTGCCAGCAGCCAATTCCTCGACTCAAATCCCTACGAGCAGTACTTC. Protein product: CASSQFLDSNPYEQYF.

The table lists this clone with many counts. This sequence joins TRBV5-4 and TRBJ2-7; the D gene is possibly TRBD1 (8 bases). The CDR3 spans 13 residues. Germline V CDR1 and CDR2: SGHNT, YYREEE (reference sequence). With 3 bases removed from V and 5 bases from J, the gap between germline ends came to 12 bases. The CDR3 region is CASSSTGGDEQYF. The CDR3 DNA reads as TGTGCCAGCAGCTCAACAGGGGGGGACGAGCAGTACTTC.

This clone was observed at least ten times. The V and J genes are TRBV9 and TRBJ1-1; 11 bases agree with TRBD1. Losses at the gene ends were 4 bases for V and 4 bases for J; bases not matched to a gene: 9. The CDR3 is made up of 16 amino acids. Germline values: CDR1 SGDLS, CDR2 YYNGEE. The CDR3 DNA is TGTGCCAGCAGCACCCACCGGGACAGGGGGGCCACTGAAGCTTTCTTT. Translated: CASSTHRDRGATEAFF.

This clone was seen repeatedly, ten times or more. J is TRBJ1-2 and V is TRBV7-9; D is unresolved. In germline, CDR1 is SEHNR, CDR2 FQNEAQ (reference sequence). Trimming took off 2 bases at V and 0 bases at J, with 7 bases between the two ends. The CDR3 runs to 14 residues. This CDR3 is CASSLFGSNYGYTF. The DNA for the CDR3 is TGTGCCAGCAGCTTATTTGGGTCTAACTATGGCTACACCTTC.

This clone was seen a few times. This sequence may be a read error, since a much larger clone differs from it by one base. The rearrangement uses TRBV27 and TRBJ2-5; D is unclear. CDR3 length: 13 amino acids. Germline-derived CDR1 and CDR2 are MNHEY and SMNVEV (reference sequence). For the CDR3, the DNA is TGTGCCAGCATTTTACCCCGAAGGGAGACCCAGTACTTC. Protein: CASILPRRETQYF.

At least ten counts were recorded for this clone. This chain links TRBV20-1 with TRBJ2-1; TRBD2 aligns across 12 bases. Germline CDR1 is DFQATT and CDR2 is SNEGSKA (reference sequence). The CDR3 loop spans 19 amino acids. V gave up 0 bases and J gave up 0 bases; unmatched junction bases: 9. Here the CDR3 reads CSARDKSSTSGSSYNEQFF. For the CDR3, the DNA is TGCAGTGCTAGAGATAAGTCTTCGACTAGCGGGAGCTCCTACAATGAGCAGTTCTTC.

In its sample, this clone was seen many times. CDR3 DNA: TGCAGTGGTGGACGACAGGACCTATACGAGCAGTACTTC. Amino acids: CSGGRQDLYEQYF. The rearrangement uses TRBV20-1 and TRBJ2-7, with D possibly TRBD1 on 6 matching bases. Germline V gene data show CDR1 as DFQATT and CDR2 as SNEGSKA (reference sequence). Trimming left V 7 bases short and J 4 bases short, with 17 bases between. CDR3 length: 13 amino acids.

This clone was recorded many times. The rearrangement joins TRBV18 to TRBJ1-1; weak D call: TRBD1 (5 bases). Germline V CDR1 and CDR2: KGHSH, LQKENI. The CDR3 extends over 17 amino acids. The V end was cut by 2 bases, the J end by 3 bases, with 19 bases between. The CDR3 loop is CASSPYFGGQGDTEAFF. Written as DNA, the CDR3 is TGTGCCAGCTCACCATACTTCGGCGGTCAGGGAGACACTGAAGCTTTCTTT. The complete variable domain, with remaining parts taken from reference TRBV18 and TRBJ1-1, reads NAGVMQNPRHLVRRRGQEARLRCSPMKGHSHVYWYRQLPEEGLKFMVYLQKENIIDESGMPKERFSAEFPKEGPSILRIQQVVRGDSAAYFCASSPYFGGQGDTEAFFGQGTRLTVV.

This clone was found many times. The rearrangement joins TRBV3-1 to TRBJ2-5; 13 bases are shared with TRBD2. The trim removed 4 bases at V and 7 bases at J, leaving 9 bases unmatched. This CDR3 contains 16 residues. The germline gives CDR1 LGHDT, CDR2 YNNKEL (reference sequence). DNA of the CDR3: TGTGCCAGCAGCCCTCGGACTAGCGGGAGAGCCGGGACCCAGTACTTC. This gives the protein CASSPRTSGRAGTQYF.